Listed below are T cell receptor beta chains from one sample, sequenced in a study of cytomegalovirus exposure and HLA in healthy donors. Clones were read by immunoSEQ multiplex PCR, and TCRdb kept only the in-frame ones, dropping some. In the table there are about 120,000 clones, about 80% of which are singletons. Sequences were obtained from PBMCs. These receptors originate from a woman aged 35 to 49 in good health and CMV-seropositive. CDR3s include the opening cysteine and the closing phenylalanine or tryptophan. A D gene is named only where the DNA matches it firmly. Where a row states a size, it is once, few, many or the class of an expanded clone; other rows omit it.

TRBD1 | . | TRBJ1-3 | 16 | TRBV2 | TGTGCCAGCAGTACCCAAGGGGGCGACCCTGGAAACACCATATATTTT | CASSTQGGDPGNTIYF
. | . | TRBJ2-2 | 12 | TRBV9 | TGTGCCAGTTCCCAGGAGGGCGGGGAGCTGTTTTTT | CASSQEGGELFF
TRBD1 | . | TRBJ2-1 | 13 | TRBV6-5 | TGTGCCAGCCGCACAGGGGGAATCAATGAGCAGTTCTTC | CASRTGGINEQFF
. | . | TRBJ2-2 | 14 | TRBV28 | TGTGCCAGCAGTTTACCCCTTAGTGTGGGGGAGCTGTTTTTT | CASSLPLSVGELFF
. | . | TRBJ2-1 | 13 | TRBV7-8 | TGTGCCAGCAGCTTAGCGGGAGGAAGAGAGCAGTTCTTC | CASSLAGGREQFF
. | . | TRBJ2-7 | 15 | TRBV14 | TGTGCCAGCAGCCTAACGGCGGTGAGTGGTCGAGAGCAGTACTTC | CASSLTAVSGREQYF
. | . | TRBJ1-4 | 16 | TRBV14 | TGTGCCAGCAGCCCTTACACCGGGACATTGGGTGAAAAACTGTTTTTT | CASSPYTGTLGEKLFF
. | . | TRBJ1-2 | 14 | TRBV5-6 | TGTGCCAGCAGCTTAGGAGGTTCACTCTATGGCTACACCTTC | CASSLGGSLYGYTF
TRBD2 | . | TRBJ2-1 | 16 | TRBV2 | TGTGCCAGCAGTGAATCCCTAGCGGGGAACTACAATGAGCAGTTCTTC | CASSESLAGNYNEQFF
TRBD1 | . | TRBJ1-3 | 15 | TRBV28 | TGTGCCAGCAGTTTCCCGGGACAGTCTGGAAACACCATATATTTT | CASSFPGQSGNTIYF
. | . | TRBJ2-2 | 16 | TRBV27 | TGTGCCAGCGCTAGGGGGGGCGTAAGGTCCACCGGGGAGCTGTTTTTT | CASARGGVRSTGELFF
TRBD2 | few | TRBJ2-2 | 17 | TRBV5-1 | TGCGCCAGCACCCTGAAGACTAGCGGGAATCCTCACGGGGAGCTGTTTTTT | CASTLKTSGNPHGELFF
TRBD1 | . | TRBJ1-1 | 14 | TRBV18 | TGTGCCAGCTCACCGCTCCACAGGGGCACTGAAGCTTTCTTT | CASSPLHRGTEAFF
TRBD2 | once | TRBJ2-3 | 18 | TRBV5-1 | TGCGCCAGCAGCTTCCAAGTTCAGCTAGCGGGAGGTAAAGATACGCAGTATTTT | CASSFQVQLAGGKDTQYF
TRBD2 | once | TRBJ2-1 | 16 | TRBV27 | TGTGCCAGCAGTCATCGGACTAGCGGGAGGGCTATTGAGCAGTTCTTC | CASSHRTSGRAIEQFF
TRBD1 | . | TRBJ1-5 | 15 | TRBV28 | TGTGCCAGCAGCACGGGACAGACGAATCAAAAGCCCCAGCATTTT | CASSTGQTNQKPQHF
. | . | TRBJ2-7 | 15 | TRBV7-8 | TGTGCCAGCAGCTTAGTGCAGGGCAGTTTCTACGAGCAGTACTTC | CASSLVQGSFYEQYF
. | . | TRBJ1-5 | 13 | TRBV7-9 | TGTGCCAGCAGCCCGCAAGGGGATCAGCCCCAGCATTTT | CASSPQGDQPQHF
. | . | TRBJ1-1 | 13 | TRBV7-9 | TGTGCCAGCAGCCGAAAACAGGAGACTGAAGCTTTCTTT | CASSRKQETEAFF
. | few | TRBJ1-5 | 14 | TRBV6-5 | TGTGCCAGCATGGAAAAGGGGATGTACCAGCCCCAGCATTTT | CASMEKGMYQPQHF
TRBD1 | . | TRBJ1-4 | 14 | TRBV5-1 | TGCGCCAGCAGCCTGACAGGGACTAATGAAAAACTGTTTTTT | CASSLTGTNEKLFF
. | . | TRBJ1-2 | 12 | TRBV9 | TGTGCCAGCAGCGTAGACTTTTTAAGCTACACCTTC | CASSVDFLSYTF
TRBD2 | . | TRBJ2-3 | 17 | TRBV7-3 | TGTGCCAGCAGCTTAGCGAGGAGCGGGAGGTACACAGATACGCAGTATTTT | CASSLARSGRYTDTQYF
TRBD1 | . | TRBJ2-7 | 16 | TRBV7-9 | TGTGCCAGCAGCTTAGTAGGGGGACAGGGTTCGTACGAGCAGTACTTC | CASSLVGGQGSYEQYF
TRBD2 | . | TRBJ2-1 | 18 | TRBV7-8 | TGTGCCAGCAGCGTTAGCCGCTTGACTAGCGGGAGTTACAATGAGCAGTTCTTC | CASSVSRLTSGSYNEQFF
. | once | TRBJ1-2 | 13 | TRBV30 | TGTGCCTGGAGTTCGGGGGATTACTATGGCTACACCTTC | CAWSSGDYYGYTF
. | . | TRBJ2-5 | 14 | TRBV11-1 | TGTGCCAGCAGCCGCGGGACGGTGAGGGAGACCCAGTACTTC | CASSRGTVRETQYF
TRBD2 | . | TRBJ2-3 | 20 | TRBV4-2 | TGTGCCAGCAGCCAAGTATTCAGGCGGGGTACTAGCGGTCGCACAGATACGCAGTATTTT | CASSQVFRRGTSGRTDTQYF
. | . | TRBJ2-7 | 15 | TRBV5-1 | TGCGCCAGCAGCTGGAATACAGGGTTCTCCTACGAGCAGTACTTC | CASSWNTGFSYEQYF
TRBD2 | once | TRBJ2-1 | 17 | TRBV13 | TGTGCCAGCAGCTTAGTCGGGAGGGCCGAGACCTACAATGAGCAGTTCTTC | CASSLVGRAETYNEQFF
TRBD2 | . | TRBJ2-7 | 15 | TRBV28 | TGTGCCAGCAGTTTGGGACTAGCCCCCGCCTACGAGCAGTACTTC | CASSLGLAPAYEQYF
. | . | TRBJ1-5 | 15 | TRBV11-2 | TGTGCCAGCAGCTTAGAACCCGGTTACAATCAGCCCCAGCATTTT | CASSLEPGYNQPQHF
. | few | TRBJ2-3 | 14 | TRBV28 | TGTGCCAGCAGTACCGGACAGAGCACAGATACGCAGTATTTT | CASSTGQSTDTQYF
. | . | TRBJ2-2 | 14 | TRBV6-6 | TGTGCCAGCAGTTACTCTGGTGGGCCCGGGGAGCTGTTTTTT | CASSYSGGPGELFF
TRBD2 | . | TRBJ2-1 | 19 | TRBV11-1 | TGTGCCAGCAGACTAGGGGAGGGGCTACTAGCGGGAGGTGTGAATGAGCAGTTCTTC | CASRLGEGLLAGGVNEQFF
. | . | TRBJ2-1 | 13 | TRBV11-2 | TGTGCCAGCAGCTTAGCGTATGACAATGAGCAGTTCTTC | CASSLAYDNEQFF
TRBD1 | once | TRBJ2-5 | 14 | TRBV6-6 | TGTGCCAGCAGTTACGGGACAGGTTCAGAGACCCAGTACTTC | CASSYGTGSETQYF
TRBD1 | . | TRBJ1-4 | 14 | TRBV27 | TGTGCCAGCAGGGGACAGAGGCCTAATGAAAAACTGTTTTTT | CASRGQRPNEKLFF
TRBD1 | once | TRBJ2-1 | 12 | TRBV19 | TGTGCCACCGCAGGGGGATTTAATGAGCAGTTCTTC | CATAGGFNEQFF
. | . | TRBJ2-3 | 13 | TRBV7-2 | TGTGCCAGCCTCGGGAGAGGCACAGATACGCAGTATTTT | CASLGRGTDTQYF
. | . | TRBJ1-1 | 15 | TRBV6-1 | TGTGCCAGCAGGGACGGGATTTACATGAACACTGAAGCTTTCTTT | CASRDGIYMNTEAFF
TRBD2 | . | TRBJ2-2 | 16 | TRBV2 | TGTGCCAGCAGTCCCCTCGCGGGAGTGAACACCGGGGAGCTGTTTTTT | CASSPLAGVNTGELFF